The source of this TCR beta chain is a study of shared clonotypes between healthy human individuals. Study information: Three plates were used per donor for CD4 naive, three for CD4 memory, two for CD8 naive and one for CD8 memory. Study results and limitations: Clonotype sharing among donors was expected to depend on sequencing depth.

This CDR3 is 17 amino acids long. Germline lookup yields CDR1 MNHEY and CDR2 SMNVEV (reference sequence). The V end lost 3 bases, the J end lost 1 base, and 15 bases lay between the germline ends. As to this clone: Its target is not known.

The naive CD8 fraction comprised CD45RO-negative cells positively selected for CCR7 and excluded terminally differentiated effector memory CD45RA+ cells. Assay execution proceeded at the deep level. The authors' processing: Junction-only immunoSEQ sequences carried no quality scores, so filtering differed. Produced via immunoSEQ multiplex PCR; TCRdb's table is partial and in-frame only. The V and J calls and clone size come from that table; D and trimming were worked out from the DNA. The sample shows roughly 2,000,000 clones, over 85% of them seen only once. This TCR derives from a man between 18 and 29 years old in good health. Some clones in this sample may be carry-over from other donors' samples. The source material was naive CD8+ T cells from PBMCs. This chain joins TRBV27 and TRBJ2-2, with D possibly TRBD2 on 6 matching bases. The CDR3 spells CASSLEGWGKNTGELFF. The CDR3 bases are TGTGCCAGCAGTTTGGAGGGGTGGGGCAAGAACACCGGGGAGCTGTTTTTT.